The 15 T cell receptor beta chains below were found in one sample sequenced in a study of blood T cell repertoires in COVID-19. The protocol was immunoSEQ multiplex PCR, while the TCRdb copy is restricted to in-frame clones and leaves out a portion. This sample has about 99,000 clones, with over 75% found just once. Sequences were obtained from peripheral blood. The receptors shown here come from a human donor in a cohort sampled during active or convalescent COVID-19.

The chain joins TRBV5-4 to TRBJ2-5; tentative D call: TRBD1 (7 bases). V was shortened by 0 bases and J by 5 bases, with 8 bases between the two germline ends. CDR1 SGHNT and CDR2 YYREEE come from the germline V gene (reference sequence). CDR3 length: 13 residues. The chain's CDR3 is CASSLAGGETQYF. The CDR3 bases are TGTGCCAGCAGCTTGGCAGGGGGGGAGACCCAGTACTTC. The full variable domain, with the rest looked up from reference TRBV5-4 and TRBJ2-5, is ETGVTQSPTHLIKTRGQQVTLRCSSQSGHNTVSWYQQALGQGPQFIFQYYREEENGRGNFPPRFSGLQFPNYSSELNVNALELDDSALYLCASSLAGGETQYFGPGTRLLVL.

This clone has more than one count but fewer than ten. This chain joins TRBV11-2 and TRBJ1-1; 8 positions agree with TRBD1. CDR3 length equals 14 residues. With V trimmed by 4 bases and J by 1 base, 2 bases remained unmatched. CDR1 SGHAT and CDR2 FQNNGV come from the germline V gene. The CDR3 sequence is CASSYRGENTEAFF. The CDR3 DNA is TGTGCCAGCAGCTACAGGGGGGAGAACACTGAAGCTTTCTTT.

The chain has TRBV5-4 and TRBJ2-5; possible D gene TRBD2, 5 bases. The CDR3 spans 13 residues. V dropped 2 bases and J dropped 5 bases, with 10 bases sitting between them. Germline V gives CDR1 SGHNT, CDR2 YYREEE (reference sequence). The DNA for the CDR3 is TGTGCCAGCAGCTTTCGAGGCGGGGAGACCCAGTACTTC. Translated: CASSFRGGETQYF.

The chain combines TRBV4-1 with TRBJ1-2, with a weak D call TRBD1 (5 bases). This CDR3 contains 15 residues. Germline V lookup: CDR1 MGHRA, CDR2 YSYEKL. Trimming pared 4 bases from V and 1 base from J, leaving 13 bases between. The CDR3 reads CASSPGAGYNYGYTF. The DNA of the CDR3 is TGCGCCAGCAGCCCCGGGGCGGGGTATAACTATGGCTACACCTTC.

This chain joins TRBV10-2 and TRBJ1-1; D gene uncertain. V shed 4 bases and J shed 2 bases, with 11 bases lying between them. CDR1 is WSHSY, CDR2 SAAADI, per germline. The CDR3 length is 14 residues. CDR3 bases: TGCGCCAGCAGTGCGTTCGGTGCTAACACTGAAGCTTTCTTT. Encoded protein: CASSAFGANTEAFF.

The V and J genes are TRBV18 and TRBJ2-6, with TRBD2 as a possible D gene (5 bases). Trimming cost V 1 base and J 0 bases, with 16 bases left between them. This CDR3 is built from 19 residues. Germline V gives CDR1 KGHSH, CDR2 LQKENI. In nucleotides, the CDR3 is TGTGCCAGCTCACCACGAGGAGGAATCCCCAACTCTGGGGCCAACGTCCTGACTTTC. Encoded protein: CASSPRGGIPNSGANVLTF.

The CDR3 DNA is TGCGCCACCAAGGGGGCGCTTGGCACAGATACGCAGTATTTT. Amino acids: CATKGALGTDTQYF. The chain joins TRBV5-1 to TRBJ2-3, with 7 bases lining up with TRBD1. Germline-derived CDR1 and CDR2 are SGHRS and YFSETQ. The V segment lost 9 bases and the J segment 1 base; nucleotides outside the gene matches: 8. This CDR3 contains 14 residues.

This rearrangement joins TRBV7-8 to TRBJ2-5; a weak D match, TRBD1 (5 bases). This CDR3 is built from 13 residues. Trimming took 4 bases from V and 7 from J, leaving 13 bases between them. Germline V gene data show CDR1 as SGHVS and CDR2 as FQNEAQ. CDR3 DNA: TGTGCCAGCAGCTCACAGGTATTAGGGACCCAGTACTTC. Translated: CASSSQVLGTQYF.

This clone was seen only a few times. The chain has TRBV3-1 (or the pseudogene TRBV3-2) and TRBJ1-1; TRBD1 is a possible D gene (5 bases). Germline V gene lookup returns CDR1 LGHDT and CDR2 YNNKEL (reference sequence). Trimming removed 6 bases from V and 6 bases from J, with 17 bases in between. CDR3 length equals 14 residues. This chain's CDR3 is CASRLLGAISEAFF. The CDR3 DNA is TGTGCCAGCAGACTCCTAGGGGCGATCTCTGAAGCTTTCTTT.

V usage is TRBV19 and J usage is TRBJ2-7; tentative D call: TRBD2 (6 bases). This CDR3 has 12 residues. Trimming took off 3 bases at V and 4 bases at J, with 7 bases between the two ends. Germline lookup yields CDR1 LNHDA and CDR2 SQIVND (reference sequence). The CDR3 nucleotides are TGTGCCAGTAGTATGGAGGGGTACGAGCAGTACTTC. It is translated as CASSMEGYEQYF.

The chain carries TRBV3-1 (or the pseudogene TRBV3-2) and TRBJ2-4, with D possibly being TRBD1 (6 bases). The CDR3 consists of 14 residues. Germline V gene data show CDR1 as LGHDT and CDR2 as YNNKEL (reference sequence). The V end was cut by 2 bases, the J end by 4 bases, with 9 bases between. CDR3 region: CASSQPGQKNIQYF. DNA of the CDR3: TGTGCCAGCAGCCAACCCGGACAGAAAAACATTCAGTACTTC.

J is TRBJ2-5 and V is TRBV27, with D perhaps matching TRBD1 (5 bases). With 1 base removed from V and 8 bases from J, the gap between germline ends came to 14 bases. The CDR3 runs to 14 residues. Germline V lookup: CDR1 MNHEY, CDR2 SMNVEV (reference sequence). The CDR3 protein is CASSLLTGRDTQYF. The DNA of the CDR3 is TGTGCCAGCAGTTTATTGACTGGCAGGGATACCCAGTACTTC.

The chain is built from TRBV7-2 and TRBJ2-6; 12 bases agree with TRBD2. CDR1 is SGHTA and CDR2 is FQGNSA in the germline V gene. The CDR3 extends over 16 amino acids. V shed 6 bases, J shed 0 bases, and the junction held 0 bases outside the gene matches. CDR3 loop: CASRLAGGSGANVLTF. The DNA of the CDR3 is TGTGCCAGCAGACTAGCGGGGGGCTCTGGGGCCAACGTCCTGACTTTC.

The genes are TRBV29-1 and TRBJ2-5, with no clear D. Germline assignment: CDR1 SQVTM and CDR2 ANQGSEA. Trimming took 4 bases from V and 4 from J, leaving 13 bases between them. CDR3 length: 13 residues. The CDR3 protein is CSVAQVPRETQYF. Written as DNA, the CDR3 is TGCAGCGTTGCTCAGGTGCCGAGAGAGACCCAGTACTTC. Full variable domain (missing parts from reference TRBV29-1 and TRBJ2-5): SAVISQKPSRDICQRGTSLTIQCQVDSQVTMMFWYRQQPGQSLTLIATANQGSEATYESGFVIDKFPISRPNLTFSTLTVSNMSPEDSSIYLCSVAQVPRETQYFGPGTRLLVL.

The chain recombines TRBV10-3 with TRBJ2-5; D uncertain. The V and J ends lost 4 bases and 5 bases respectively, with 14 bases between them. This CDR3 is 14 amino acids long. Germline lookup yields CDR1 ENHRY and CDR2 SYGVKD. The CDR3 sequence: CAISGVHSGETQYF. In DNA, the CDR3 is TGTGCCATCAGTGGGGTGCACAGTGGGGAGACCCAGTACTTC.